This is a list of T cell receptor beta chains from one sample in a study of blood T cell repertoires in COVID-19. Libraries were prepared by immunoSEQ multiplex PCR; TCRdb keeps only in-frame clonotypes and omits some of them. The sample consists of some 99,000 clones, 70% to 90% of them appearing once. Sequencing used peripheral blood. These receptors came from a human donor with COVID-19, enrolled during active disease. The donor label of this sample is uncertain. CDR3s include the opening cysteine and the closing phenylalanine or tryptophan. The D gene is left open where the match is weak. Size tells how often a clone was seen (once, few, many) or the class of an expanded clone, and some rows leave it out.

>TRBJ1-6|NA|TRBV13|NA|14
TGTGCCAGCAGTTCCCAGGGTCGAAATTCACCCCTCCACTTT
CASSSQGRNSPLHF
>TRBJ1-2|NA|TRBV11-3|NA|14
TGTGCCAGCAGCTTAGTGGGGCAAGACTATGGCTACACCTTC
CASSLVGQDYGYTF
>TRBJ2-3|TRBD1|TRBV5-6|NA|14
TGTGCCAGCAGCTTGGGGACAGGAACAGATACGCAGTATTTT
CASSLGTGTDTQYF
>TRBJ2-3|TRBD2|TRBV7-2|NA|16
TGTGCCAGCAGCTTAGCGCTCGGGGGGGGCACAGATACGCAGTATTTT
CASSLALGGGTDTQYF
>TRBJ1-6|TRBD1|TRBV4-2|NA|16
TGTGCCAGCAGCCAAGCAGCGGGACAGGGAAGATTACCCCTCCACTTT
CASSQAAGQGRLPLHF
>TRBJ1-2|TRBD1|TRBV10-3|NA|19
TGTGCCATCAGTCGAGCCTCCTCAACCGACAGGGGGCGCGTCTATGGCTACACCTTC
CAISRASSTDRGRVYGYTF
>TRBJ2-5|TRBD2|TRBV5-4|NA|15
TGTGCCAGCAGCTTCGGGGGGTCCGGGCAAGAGACCCAGTACTTC
CASSFGGSGQETQYF
>TRBJ2-7|TRBD1|TRBV7-9|NA|16
TGTGCCAGCAGCTTCCCCACTCCGGGACAGACCTACGAGCAGTACTTC
CASSFPTPGQTYEQYF
>TRBJ2-3|TRBD2|TRBV11-3|once|13
TGTGCCAGCAGCAGGACTAGCGCGGATACGCAGTATTTT
CASSRTSADTQYF
>TRBJ1-3|TRBD1|TRBV2|NA|14
TGTGCCAGCAGGACCGGGACAGATCAAAACACCATATATTTT
CASRTGTDQNTIYF
>TRBJ2-7|NA|TRBV11-2|NA|14
TGTGCCAGCAGCTTAGGCAGGGTCACCTACGAGCAGTACTTC
CASSLGRVTYEQYF
>TRBJ1-6|NA|TRBV5-1|NA|15
TGCGCCAGCAGAAGACAGGCTGGGGAGATTTCACCCCTCCACTTT
CASRRQAGEISPLHF
>TRBJ2-1|TRBD2|TRBV6-5|few|13
TGTGCCAGCGGGACTAGCGGCTACAATGAGCAGTTCTTC
CASGTSGYNEQFF
>TRBJ1-6|TRBD1|TRBV11-2|NA|14
TGTGCCAGCAGCGGACCAGGGACAGGGTCACCCCTCCACTTT
CASSGPGTGSPLHF
>TRBJ2-3|NA|TRBV2|once|11
TGTGCCAGCATGGTCGGGGAGACGCAGTATTTT
CASMVGETQYF
>TRBJ1-1|NA|TRBV5-5|NA|13
TGTGCCAGCAGCGCGGAGCCGGGACTGCGAGCTTTCTTT
CASSAEPGLRAFF
>TRBJ1-1|NA|TRBV28|NA|12
TGTGCCAGCACCCGGGGGAACACTGAAGCTTTCTTT
CASTRGNTEAFF
>TRBJ1-2|NA|TRBV6-5|NA|14
TGTGCCAGCAGCCGGACCCACAGGGTTGGCGGCTACACCTTC
CASSRTHRVGGYTF
>TRBJ2-7|TRBD1|TRBV11-2|once|15
TGTGCCAGCAGCTCCACCGGGACAGGGCCTTACGAGCAGTACTTC
CASSSTGTGPYEQYF
>TRBJ1-4|NA|TRBV7-9|NA|15
TGTGCCAGCAGCTTAATTTCAGGGAGGTCTGAAAAACTGTTTTTT
CASSLISGRSEKLFF